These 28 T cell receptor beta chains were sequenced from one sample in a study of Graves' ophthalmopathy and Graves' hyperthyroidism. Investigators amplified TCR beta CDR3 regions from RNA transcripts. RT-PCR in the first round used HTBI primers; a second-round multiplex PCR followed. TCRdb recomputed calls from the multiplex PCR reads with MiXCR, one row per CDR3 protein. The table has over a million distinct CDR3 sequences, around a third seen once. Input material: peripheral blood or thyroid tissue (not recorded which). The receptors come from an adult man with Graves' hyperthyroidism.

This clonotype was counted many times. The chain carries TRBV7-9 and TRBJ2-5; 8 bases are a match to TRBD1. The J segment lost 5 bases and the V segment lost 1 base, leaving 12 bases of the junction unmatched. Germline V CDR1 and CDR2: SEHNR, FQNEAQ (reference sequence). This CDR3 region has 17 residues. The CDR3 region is CASSLGSGQGATETQYF. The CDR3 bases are TGTGCCAGCAGCTTAGGGTCTGGGCAGGGGGCGACGGAGACCCAGTACTTC.

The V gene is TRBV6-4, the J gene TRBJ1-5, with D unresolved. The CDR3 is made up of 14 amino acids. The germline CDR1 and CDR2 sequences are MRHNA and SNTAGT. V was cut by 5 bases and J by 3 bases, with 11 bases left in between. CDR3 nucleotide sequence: TGTGCCAGCAGTTCGATAGGATACAATCAGCCCCAGCATTTT. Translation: CASSSIGYNQPQHF.

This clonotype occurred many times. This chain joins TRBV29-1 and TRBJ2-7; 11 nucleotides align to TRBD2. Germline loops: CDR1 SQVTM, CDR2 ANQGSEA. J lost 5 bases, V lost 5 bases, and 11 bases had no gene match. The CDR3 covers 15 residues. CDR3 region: CSVKLTSGSYHEQYF. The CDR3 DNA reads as TGCAGCGTTAAGCTAACTAGCGGGAGTTATCACGAGCAGTACTTC.

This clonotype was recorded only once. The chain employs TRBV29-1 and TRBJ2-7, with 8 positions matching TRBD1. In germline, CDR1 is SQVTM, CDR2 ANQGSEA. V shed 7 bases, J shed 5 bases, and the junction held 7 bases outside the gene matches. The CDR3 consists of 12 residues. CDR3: CSAVPGGNEQYF. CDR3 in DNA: TGCAGCGCCGTTCCAGGGGGCAACGAGCAGTACTTC.

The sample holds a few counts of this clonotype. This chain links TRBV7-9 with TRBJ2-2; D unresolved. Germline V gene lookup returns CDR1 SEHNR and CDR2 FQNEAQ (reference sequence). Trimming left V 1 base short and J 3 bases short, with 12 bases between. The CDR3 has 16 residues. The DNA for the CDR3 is TGTGCCAGCAGCTTAGATCGAAACAGCTACACCGGGGAGCTGTTTTTT. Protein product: CASSLDRNSYTGELFF.

CDR3 DNA: TGCGCCAGCAGCCCAGACAGGGCCGAGCAGTACTTC. Its protein product is CASSPDRAEQYF. The chain carries TRBV5-1 and TRBJ2-7, with 7 bases fitting TRBD1. The junction had 4 bases not matched to a gene; V was cut back by 4 bases and J by 6 bases. Germline CDR1 SGHRS, CDR2 YFSETQ. CDR3 size: 12 residues.

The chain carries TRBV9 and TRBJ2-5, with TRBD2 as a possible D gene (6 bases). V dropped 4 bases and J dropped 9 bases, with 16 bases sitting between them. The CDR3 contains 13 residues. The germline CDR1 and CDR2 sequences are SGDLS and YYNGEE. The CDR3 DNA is TGTGCCAGCAGCCTCCGGATGGGCGGGGCCCAGTACTTC. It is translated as CASSLRMGGAQYF.

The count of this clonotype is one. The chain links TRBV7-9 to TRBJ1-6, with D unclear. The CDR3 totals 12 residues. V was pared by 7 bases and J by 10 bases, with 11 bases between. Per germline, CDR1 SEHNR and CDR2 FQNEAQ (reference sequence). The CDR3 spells CASNLGESPLHF. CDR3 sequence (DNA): TGTGCCAGCAACCTTGGGGAATCACCCCTCCACTTT.

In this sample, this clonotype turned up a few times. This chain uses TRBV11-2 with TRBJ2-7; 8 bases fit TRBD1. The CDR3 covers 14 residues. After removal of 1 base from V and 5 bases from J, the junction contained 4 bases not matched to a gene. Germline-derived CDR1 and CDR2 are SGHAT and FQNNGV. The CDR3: CASSLVGQAHEQYF. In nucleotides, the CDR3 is TGTGCCAGCAGCTTAGTGGGACAGGCCCACGAGCAGTACTTC. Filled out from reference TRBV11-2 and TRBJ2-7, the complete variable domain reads EAGVAQSPRYKIIEKRQSVAFWCNPISGHATLYWYQQILGQGPKLLIQFQNNGVVDDSQLPKDRFSAERLKGVDSTLKIQPAKLEDSAVYLCASSLVGQAHEQYFGPGTRLTVT.

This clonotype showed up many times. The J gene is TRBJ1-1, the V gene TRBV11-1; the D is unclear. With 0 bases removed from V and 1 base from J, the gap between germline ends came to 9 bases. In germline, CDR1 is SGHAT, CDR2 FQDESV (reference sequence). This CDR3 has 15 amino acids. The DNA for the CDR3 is TGTGCCAGCAGCTTAGCGAGGAGTGGGAACACTGAAGCTTTCTTT. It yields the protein CASSLARSGNTEAFF.

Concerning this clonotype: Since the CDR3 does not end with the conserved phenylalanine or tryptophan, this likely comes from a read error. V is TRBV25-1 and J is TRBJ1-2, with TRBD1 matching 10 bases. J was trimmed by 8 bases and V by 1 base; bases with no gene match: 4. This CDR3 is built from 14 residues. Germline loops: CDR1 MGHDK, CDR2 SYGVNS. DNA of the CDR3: TGTGCCAGCAGTGAATGGGACAGGGGAGTCGGCTACACCCTC. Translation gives CASSEWDRGVGYTL.

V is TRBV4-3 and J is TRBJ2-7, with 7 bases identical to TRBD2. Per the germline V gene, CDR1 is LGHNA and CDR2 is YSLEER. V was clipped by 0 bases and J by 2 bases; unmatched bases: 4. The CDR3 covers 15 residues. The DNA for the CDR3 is TGCGCCAGCAGCCAAGAGGAGGGGACTACCTACGAGCAGTACTTC. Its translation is CASSQEEGTTYEQYF.

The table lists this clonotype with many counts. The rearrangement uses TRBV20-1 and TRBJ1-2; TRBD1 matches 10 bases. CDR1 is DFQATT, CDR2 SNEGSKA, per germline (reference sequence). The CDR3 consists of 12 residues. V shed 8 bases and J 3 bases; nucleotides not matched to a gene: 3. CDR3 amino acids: CSTDRGDYGYTF. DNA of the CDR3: TGCAGTACGGACAGGGGGGACTATGGCTACACCTTC.

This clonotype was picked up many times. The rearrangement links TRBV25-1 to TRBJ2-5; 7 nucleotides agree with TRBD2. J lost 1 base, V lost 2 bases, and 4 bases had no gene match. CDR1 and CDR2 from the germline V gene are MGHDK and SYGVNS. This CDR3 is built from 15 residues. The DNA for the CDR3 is TGTGCCAGCAGTGAAGCGGGGAGGGGCCAAGAGACCCAGTACTTC. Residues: CASSEAGRGQETQYF.

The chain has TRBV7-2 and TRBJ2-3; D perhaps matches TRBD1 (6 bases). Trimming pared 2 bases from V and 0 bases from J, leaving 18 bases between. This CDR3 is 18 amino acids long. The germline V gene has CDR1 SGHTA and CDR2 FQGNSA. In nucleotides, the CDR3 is TGTGCCAGCAGCTTAAAGGGGGTGGGGTTGGGGAGCACAGATACGCAGTATTTT. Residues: CASSLKGVGLGSTDTQYF.

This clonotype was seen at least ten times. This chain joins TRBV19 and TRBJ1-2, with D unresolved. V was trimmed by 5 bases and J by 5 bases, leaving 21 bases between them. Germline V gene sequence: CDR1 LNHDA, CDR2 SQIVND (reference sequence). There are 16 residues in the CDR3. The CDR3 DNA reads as TGTGCCAGTAGTGCCCCCAAGGAGGACGCCCTATATGGCTACACCTTC. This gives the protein CASSAPKEDALYGYTF.

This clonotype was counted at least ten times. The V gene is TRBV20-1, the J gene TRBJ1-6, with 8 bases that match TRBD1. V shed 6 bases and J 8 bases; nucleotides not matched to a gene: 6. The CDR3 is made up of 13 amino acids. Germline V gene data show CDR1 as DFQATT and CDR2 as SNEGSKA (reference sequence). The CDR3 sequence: CSAETGGHSPLHF. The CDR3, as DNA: TGCAGTGCGGAAACAGGGGGGCATTCACCCCTCCACTTT.

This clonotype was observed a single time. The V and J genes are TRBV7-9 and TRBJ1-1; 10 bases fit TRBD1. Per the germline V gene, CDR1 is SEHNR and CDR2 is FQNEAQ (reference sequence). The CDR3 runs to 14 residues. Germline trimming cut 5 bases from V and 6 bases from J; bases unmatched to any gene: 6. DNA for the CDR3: TGTGCCAGCAGCGACAGAGGGACAGGGGCTGAAGCTTTCTTT. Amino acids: CASSDRGTGAEAFF.

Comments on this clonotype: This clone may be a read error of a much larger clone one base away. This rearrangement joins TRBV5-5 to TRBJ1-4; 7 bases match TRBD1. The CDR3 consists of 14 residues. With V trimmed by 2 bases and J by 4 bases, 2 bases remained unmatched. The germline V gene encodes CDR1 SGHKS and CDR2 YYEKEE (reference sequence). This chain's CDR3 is CASSFGQVNEKLFF. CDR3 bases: TGTGCCAGCAGCTTCGGACAGGTTAATGAAAAACTGTTTTTT.

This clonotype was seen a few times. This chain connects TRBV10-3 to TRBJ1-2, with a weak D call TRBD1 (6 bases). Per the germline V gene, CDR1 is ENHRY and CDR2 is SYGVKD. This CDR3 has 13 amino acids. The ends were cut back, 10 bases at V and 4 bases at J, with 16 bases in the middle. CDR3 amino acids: CASREGGTYGYTF. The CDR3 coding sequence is TGTGCCAGCAGAGAGGGGGGAACCTATGGCTACACCTTC.

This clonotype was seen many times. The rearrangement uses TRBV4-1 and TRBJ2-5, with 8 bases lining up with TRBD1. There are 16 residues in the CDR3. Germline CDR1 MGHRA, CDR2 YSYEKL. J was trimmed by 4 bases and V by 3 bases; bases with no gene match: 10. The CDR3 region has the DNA TGCGCCAGCAGCCAGGGGACAGGACCTATGGGAGAGACCCAGTACTTC. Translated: CASSQGTGPMGETQYF.

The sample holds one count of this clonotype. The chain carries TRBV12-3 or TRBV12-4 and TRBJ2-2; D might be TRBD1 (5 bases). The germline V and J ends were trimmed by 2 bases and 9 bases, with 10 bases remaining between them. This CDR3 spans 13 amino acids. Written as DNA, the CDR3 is TGTGCCAGCAGTTTAAAGGGGAACCGGGAGCTGTTTTTT. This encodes CASSLKGNRELFF.

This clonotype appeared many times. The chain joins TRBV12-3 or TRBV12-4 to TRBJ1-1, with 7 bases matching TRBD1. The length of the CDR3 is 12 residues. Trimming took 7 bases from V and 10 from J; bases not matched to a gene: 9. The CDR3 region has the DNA TGTGCCAGCACCCGCGACAGGGTACGAGCTTTCTTT. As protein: CASTRDRVRAFF.

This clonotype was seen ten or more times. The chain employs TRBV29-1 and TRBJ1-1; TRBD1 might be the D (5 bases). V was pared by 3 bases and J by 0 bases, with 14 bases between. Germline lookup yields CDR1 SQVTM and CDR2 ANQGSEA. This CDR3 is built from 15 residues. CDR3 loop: CSVEAGEGMNTEAFF. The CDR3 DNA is TGCAGCGTTGAGGCGGGGGAGGGAATGAACACTGAAGCTTTCTTT.

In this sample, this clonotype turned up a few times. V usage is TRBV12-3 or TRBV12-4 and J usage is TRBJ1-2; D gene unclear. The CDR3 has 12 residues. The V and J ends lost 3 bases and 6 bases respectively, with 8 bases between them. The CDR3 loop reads CASSLKGNGYTF. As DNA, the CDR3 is TGTGCCAGCAGTTTGAAGGGAAATGGCTACACCTTC.

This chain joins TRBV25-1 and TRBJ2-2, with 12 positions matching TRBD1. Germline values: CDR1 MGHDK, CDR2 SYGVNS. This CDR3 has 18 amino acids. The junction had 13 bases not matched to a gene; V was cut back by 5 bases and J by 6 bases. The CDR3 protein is CASSLSGTGGWDAGELFF. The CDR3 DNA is TGTGCCAGCAGTTTAAGTGGGACAGGGGGCTGGGACGCCGGGGAGCTGTTTTTT.

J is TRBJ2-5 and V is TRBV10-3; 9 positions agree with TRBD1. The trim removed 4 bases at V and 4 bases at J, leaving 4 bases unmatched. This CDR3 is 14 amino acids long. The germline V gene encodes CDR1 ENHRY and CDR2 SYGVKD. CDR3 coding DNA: TGTGCCATCAGTGCGGGACAGGGAGGAGAGACCCAGTACTTC. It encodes CAISAGQGGETQYF.

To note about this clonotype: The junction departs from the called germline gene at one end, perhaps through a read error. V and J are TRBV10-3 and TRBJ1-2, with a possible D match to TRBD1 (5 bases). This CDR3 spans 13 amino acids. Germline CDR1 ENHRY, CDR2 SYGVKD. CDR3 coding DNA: TGTGCCATCGGTGAAGGAGGGGACTATGGCTACACCTTC. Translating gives CAIGEGGDYGYTF.